The source of this TCR beta chain is a study of T cell changes during pregnancy in multiple sclerosis. Trimming removed 2 bases at V and 5 bases at J, with 10 bases between. CDR1 and CDR2 (germline): GTSNPN, SVGIG (reference sequence). This CDR3 region has 13 residues. The data were produced by immunoSEQ multiplex PCR, yet TCRdb's version contains in-frame clones alone and is incomplete. The table lists 40,000 or so clones, 85% to 95% of them singletons, with approximately 0.35% in the top ten. The sample here was CD4+ T cells from peripheral blood mononuclear cells, taken after pregnancy. V usage is TRBV30 and J usage is TRBJ1-5; D not certain. The clonotype was recovered from a female donor in good health, enrolled as a control in a pregnancy study. In DNA, the CDR3 is TGTGCCTGGAGTCCGAGGGCGGATCAGCCCCAGCATTTT. Protein sequence: CAWSPRADQPQHF. Full variable domain (outside the CDR3, taken from reference TRBV30 and TRBJ1-5): SQTIHQWPATLVQPVGSPLSLECTVEGTSNPNLYWYRQAAGRGLQLLFYSVGIGQISSEVPQNLSASRPQDRQFILSSKKLLLSDSGFYLCAWSPRADQPQHFGDGTRLSIL.